Detailed here is one T cell receptor (beta chain). Its specificity is not known. The data derive from a study of T cells in pancreatic ductal adenocarcinoma. The CDR3 totals 13 residues. Germline V gene sequence: CDR1 SGHKS, CDR2 YYEKEE (reference sequence). V was shortened by 4 bases and J by 9 bases, with 17 bases between the two germline ends. Assay used: immunoSEQ multiplex PCR; TCRdb lists only in-frame clones, some missing. This sample has about 98,000 clones, with about 95% found just once. Selected pancreatic ductal adenocarcinoma patients had undergone surgery without neoadjuvant therapy. Regarding the study as a whole: Comparisons of tumor and blood clonality may show falsely lower tumor diversity.

The receptor was isolated from a human donor with pancreatic ductal adenocarcinoma. The material sequenced was PBMCs. This chain links TRBV5-5 with TRBJ2-7, with D possibly being TRBD1 (6 bases). The CDR3 loop reads CASSPEGGGRQYF. The CDR3 nucleotides read TGTGCCAGCAGCCCCGAAGGGGGTGGGCGGCAGTACTTC.